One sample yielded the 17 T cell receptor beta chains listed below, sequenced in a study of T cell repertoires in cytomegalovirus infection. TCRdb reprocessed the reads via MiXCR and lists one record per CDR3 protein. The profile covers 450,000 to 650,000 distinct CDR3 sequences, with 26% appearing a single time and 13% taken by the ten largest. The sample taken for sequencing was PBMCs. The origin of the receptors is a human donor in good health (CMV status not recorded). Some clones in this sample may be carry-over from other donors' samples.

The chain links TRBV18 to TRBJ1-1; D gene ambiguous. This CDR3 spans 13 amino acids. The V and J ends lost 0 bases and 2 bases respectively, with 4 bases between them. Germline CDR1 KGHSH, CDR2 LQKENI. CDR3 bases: TGTGCCAGCTCACCACCTGCCAACACTGAAGCTTTCTTT. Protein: CASSPPANTEAFF.

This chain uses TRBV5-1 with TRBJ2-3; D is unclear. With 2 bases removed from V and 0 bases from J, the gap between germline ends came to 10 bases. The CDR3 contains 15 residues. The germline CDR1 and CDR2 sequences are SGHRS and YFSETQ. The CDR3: CASSFVTDSTDTQYF. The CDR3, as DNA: TGCGCCAGCAGCTTCGTAACAGATAGCACAGATACGCAGTATTTT.

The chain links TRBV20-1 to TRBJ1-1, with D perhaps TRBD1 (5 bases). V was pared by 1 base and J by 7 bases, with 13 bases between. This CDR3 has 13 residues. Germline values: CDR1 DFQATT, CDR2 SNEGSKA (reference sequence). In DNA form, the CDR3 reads TGCAGTGCTAGAGTGACGGGGGAAGGTGAAGCTTTCTTT. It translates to CSARVTGEGEAFF.

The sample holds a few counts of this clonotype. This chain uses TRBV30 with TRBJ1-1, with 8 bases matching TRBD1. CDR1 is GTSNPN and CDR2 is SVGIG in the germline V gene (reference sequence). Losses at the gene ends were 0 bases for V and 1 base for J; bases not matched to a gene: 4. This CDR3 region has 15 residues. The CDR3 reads CAWSVAGTGNTEAFF. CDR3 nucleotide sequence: TGTGCCTGGAGTGTAGCGGGGACAGGGAACACTGAAGCTTTCTTT.

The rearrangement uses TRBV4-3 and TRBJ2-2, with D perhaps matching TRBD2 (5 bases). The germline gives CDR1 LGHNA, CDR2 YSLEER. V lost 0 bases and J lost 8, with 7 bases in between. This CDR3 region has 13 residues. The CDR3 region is CASSQDRGGELFF. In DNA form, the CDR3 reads TGCGCCAGCAGCCAAGATCGGGGTGGGGAGCTGTTTTTT.

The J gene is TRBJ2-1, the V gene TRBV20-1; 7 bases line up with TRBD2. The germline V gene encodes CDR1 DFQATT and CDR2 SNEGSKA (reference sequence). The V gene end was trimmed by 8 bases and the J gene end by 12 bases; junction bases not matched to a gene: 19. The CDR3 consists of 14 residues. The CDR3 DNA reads TGCAGTTCACAAACCGGGACTACGTATGGAGGGCAGTTCTTC. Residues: CSSQTGTTYGGQFF.

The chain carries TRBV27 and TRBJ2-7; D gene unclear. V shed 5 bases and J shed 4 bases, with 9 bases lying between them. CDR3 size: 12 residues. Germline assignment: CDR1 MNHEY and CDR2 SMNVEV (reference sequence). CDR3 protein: CASSLNLYEQYF. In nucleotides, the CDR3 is TGTGCCAGCAGTCTGAATCTTTACGAGCAGTACTTC.

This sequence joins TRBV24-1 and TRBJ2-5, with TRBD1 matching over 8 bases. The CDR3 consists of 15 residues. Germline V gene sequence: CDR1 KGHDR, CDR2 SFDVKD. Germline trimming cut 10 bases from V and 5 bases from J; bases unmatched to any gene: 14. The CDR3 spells CATNPGTGLVETQYF. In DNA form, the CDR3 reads TGTGCCACTAACCCCGGGACAGGTTTGGTGGAGACCCAGTACTTC.

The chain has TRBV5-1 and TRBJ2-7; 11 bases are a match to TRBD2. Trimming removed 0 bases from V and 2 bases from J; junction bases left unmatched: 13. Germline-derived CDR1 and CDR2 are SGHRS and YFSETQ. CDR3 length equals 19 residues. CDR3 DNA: TGCGCCAGCAGCTTGGTCGCGGTAGCGGGAGGGCCGCAGACCTACGAGCAGTACTTC. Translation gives CASSLVAVAGGPQTYEQYF.

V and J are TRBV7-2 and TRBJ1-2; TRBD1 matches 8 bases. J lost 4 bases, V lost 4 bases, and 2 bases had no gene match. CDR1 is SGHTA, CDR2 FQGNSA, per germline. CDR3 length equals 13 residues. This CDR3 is CASSWDRLYGYTF. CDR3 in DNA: TGTGCCAGCAGCTGGGACAGGCTCTATGGCTACACCTTC.

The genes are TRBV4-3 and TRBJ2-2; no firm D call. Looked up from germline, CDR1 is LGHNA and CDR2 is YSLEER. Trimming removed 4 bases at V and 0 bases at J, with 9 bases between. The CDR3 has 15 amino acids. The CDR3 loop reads CASSPKSSNTGELFF. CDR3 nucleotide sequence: TGCGCCAGCAGCCCCAAATCATCGAACACCGGGGAGCTGTTTTTT.

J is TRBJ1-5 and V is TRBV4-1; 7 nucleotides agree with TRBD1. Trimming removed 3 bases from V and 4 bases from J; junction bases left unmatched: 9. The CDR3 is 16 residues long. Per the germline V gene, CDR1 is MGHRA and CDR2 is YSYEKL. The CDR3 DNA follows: TGCGCCAGCAGCCAGAGGGACAGCCTCGTGAATCAGCCCCAGCATTTT. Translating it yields CASSQRDSLVNQPQHF.

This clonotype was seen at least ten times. The CDR3 coding sequence is TGTGCCAGCGGGCCGGGGACCCAGTACTTC. Amino acids: CASGPGTQYF. This chain uses TRBV7-6 with TRBJ2-5; D gene unclear. Germline CDR1 reads SGHVS; CDR2 reads FNYEAQ. Trimming left V 8 bases short and J 7 bases short, with 8 bases between. This CDR3 is built from 10 residues.

The CDR3 loop is CASSPQGVPYLYEQFF. As DNA, the CDR3 is TGTGCCAGCAGCCCCCAGGGGGTGCCATACCTCTATGAGCAGTTCTTC. The chain has TRBV7-6 and TRBJ2-1; 7 nucleotides match TRBD1. From germline, CDR1 is SGHVS and CDR2 FNYEAQ. The CDR3 loop spans 16 amino acids. Trimming at V came to 5 bases and at J to 8 bases, leaving 15 bases not matched to a gene.

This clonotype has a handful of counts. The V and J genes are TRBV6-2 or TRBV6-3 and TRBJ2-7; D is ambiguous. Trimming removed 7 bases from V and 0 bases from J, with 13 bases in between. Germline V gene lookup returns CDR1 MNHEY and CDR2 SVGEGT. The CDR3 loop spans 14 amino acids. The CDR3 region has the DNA TGTGCCAGCACCTCAAGGAGAGACTCCTACGAGCAGTACGTC. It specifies CASTSRRDSYEQYV.

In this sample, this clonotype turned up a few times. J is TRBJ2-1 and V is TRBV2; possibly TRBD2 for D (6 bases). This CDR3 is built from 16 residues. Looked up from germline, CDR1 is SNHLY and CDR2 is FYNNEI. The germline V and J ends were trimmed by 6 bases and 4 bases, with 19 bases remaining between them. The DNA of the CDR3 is TGTGCCAGCAGGGACCCCTCAGCGGGTCCGTACAATGAGCAGTTCTTC. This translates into CASRDPSAGPYNEQFF.

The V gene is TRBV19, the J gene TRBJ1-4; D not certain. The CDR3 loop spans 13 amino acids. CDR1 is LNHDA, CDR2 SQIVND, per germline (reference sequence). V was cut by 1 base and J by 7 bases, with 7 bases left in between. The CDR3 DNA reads TGTGCCAGTAGTATAGTCGCGGTTGAAAAACTGTTTTTT. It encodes CASSIVAVEKLFF.